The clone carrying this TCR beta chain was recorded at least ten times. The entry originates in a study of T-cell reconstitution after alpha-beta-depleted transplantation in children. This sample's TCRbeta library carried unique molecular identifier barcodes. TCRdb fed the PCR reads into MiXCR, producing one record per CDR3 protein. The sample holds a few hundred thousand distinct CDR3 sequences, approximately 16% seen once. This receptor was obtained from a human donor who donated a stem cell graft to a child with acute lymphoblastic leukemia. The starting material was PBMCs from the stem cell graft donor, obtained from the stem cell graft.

CDR3 in amino acids: CAISPLAGGADTQYF. The CDR3 nucleotides read TGTGCCATCAGCCCGCTAGCGGGAGGAGCAGATACGCAGTATTTT. The chain combines TRBV10-3 with TRBJ2-3, with 11 positions matching TRBD2. Germline-derived CDR1 and CDR2 are ENHRY and SYGVKD. The CDR3 spans 15 residues. V lost 6 bases to trimming and J lost 4 bases; unmatched junction nucleotides: 6.